The 32 T cell receptor beta chains in this list originate from one sample, sequenced in a study of cytomegalovirus exposure and HLA in healthy donors (dated by TCRdb to 2016 to 2017). Receptor amplification or capture employed the immunoSEQ multiplex PCR assay. The multiplex PCR relied on a mix of 60 forward primers for TCR Vbeta segments and 13 reverse primers for TCR Jbeta segments. Here the immuneACCESS table is served through TCRdb, limited to in-frame sequences with V and J called. Missing clones are a known gap in these copies; in checked studies unresolved V genes cover under half, and the rest lacks a known reason. Present in this sample are approximately 150,000 clones, over 60% of which were seen just once. The top ten constitute approximately 1.8% of the sample. Material: PBMCs. The receptor source for this set is a woman aged 25 to 39 in good health and CMV-seronegative.

This chain uses TRBV28 with TRBJ1-2; D not certain. V lost 2 bases to trimming and J lost 7 bases, with 14 bases between them. Germline CDR1 and CDR2: MDHEN and SYDVKM. The length of the CDR3 is 14 residues. As DNA, the CDR3 is TGTGCCAGCAGTTTAGCGGGGAACCCCTTTGGCTACACCTTC. This encodes CASSLAGNPFGYTF.

A remark on this clone: The junction departs from the called germline gene at one end, perhaps through a read error. The CDR3 loop reads CASSLRGGEDGYPF. Written as DNA, the CDR3 is TGTGCCAGCAGTCTTCGGGGAGGAGAGGATGGCTACCCCTTC. The chain combines TRBV6-6 with TRBJ1-2; no reliable D call. This CDR3 has 14 amino acids. Germline CDR1 and CDR2: MNHNY and SVGAGI (reference sequence).

A single count supports this clone. The chain joins TRBV28 to TRBJ1-5; 9 positions match TRBD1. The junction had 6 bases not matched to a gene; V was cut back by 3 bases and J by 3 bases. This CDR3 region has 16 residues. The germline V gene encodes CDR1 MDHEN and CDR2 SYDVKM. Written as DNA, the CDR3 is TGTGCCAGCAGTTTTAGGACAGGGGTGATCAATCAGCCCCAGCATTTT. Its translation is CASSFRTGVINQPQHF.

A note on this clone: An end of the junction does not agree with germline; a read error may underlie this. J is TRBJ2-3 and V is TRBV6-1; D is ambiguous. Germline values: CDR1 MNHNS, CDR2 SASEGT. The CDR3 is 12 amino acids. CDR3 DNA: TGTGCCAGCAGTGCTCTTAGTCTTGGGCCAACTTTT. Amino acids: CASSALSLGPTF.

This clone was detected only a few times. The genes are TRBV19 and TRBJ1-2; 7 bases match TRBD1. V dropped 5 bases and J dropped 4; count of bases not matched to a gene: 10. CDR1 and CDR2 (germline): LNHDA, SQIVND (reference sequence). The CDR3 extends over 15 amino acids. The CDR3: CASSRTGDTAYGYTF. DNA of the CDR3: TGTGCCAGTAGTCGTACAGGGGACACCGCCTATGGCTACACCTTC.

This clone appeared a few times. The chain uses TRBV28 and TRBJ1-2; no clear D. CDR1 is MDHEN, CDR2 SYDVKM, per germline. The CDR3 length is 11 residues. With 8 bases removed from V and 3 bases from J, the gap between germline ends came to 7 bases. The CDR3 loop is CASRGDYGYTF. For the CDR3, the DNA is TGTGCCAGCCGCGGGGACTATGGCTACACCTTC.

The genes are TRBV4-3 and TRBJ2-7; TRBD2 matches at 11 bases. The length of the CDR3 is 16 residues. Losses at the gene ends were 2 bases for V and 2 bases for J; bases not matched to a gene: 5. In germline, CDR1 is LGHNA, CDR2 YSLEER. The DNA of the CDR3 is TGCGCCAGCAGCCAATTTAAACTAGCGGGGGCCTACGAGCAGTACTTC. Its translation: CASSQFKLAGAYEQYF.

The chain links TRBV27 to TRBJ1-5; no clear D. The CDR3 runs 14 residues. Trimming took off 5 bases at V and 9 bases at J, with 17 bases between the two ends. CDR1 and CDR2 from the germline V gene are MNHEY and SMNVEV (reference sequence). This CDR3 is CASSLRRDRGPQHF. DNA for the CDR3: TGTGCCAGCAGTCTACGACGGGATCGGGGGCCCCAGCATTTT.

The rearrangement links TRBV2 to TRBJ2-7, with TRBD1 identical over 8 bases. V lost 7 bases to trimming and J lost 2 bases; unmatched junction nucleotides: 7. The CDR3 length is 14 residues. CDR1 and CDR2 (germline): SNHLY, FYNNEI. The CDR3 spells CASNRQGITYEQYF. The CDR3 DNA follows: TGTGCCAGCAATCGACAGGGGATCACCTACGAGCAGTACTTC.

This clone has a single count. The gene calls are TRBV19 and TRBJ1-5; 10 nucleotides match TRBD1. There are 14 residues in the CDR3. The V gene's germline CDR1 is LNHDA and CDR2 SQIVND (reference sequence). J was trimmed by 2 bases and V by 8 bases; bases with no gene match: 3. The CDR3 DNA reads as TGTGCCAGTCAAGGGACAGGGGGCAATCAGCCCCAGCATTTT. Protein: CASQGTGGNQPQHF.

This clone was observed a handful of times. The chain carries TRBV6-1 and TRBJ2-7; the D gene is possibly TRBD1 (6 bases). Deletions cut 2 bases from V and 2 bases from J, with 10 bases between. CDR3 length: 14 residues. Germline V gene data show CDR1 as MNHNS and CDR2 as SASEGT. The CDR3 loop is CASSEQGLAYEQYF. For the CDR3, the DNA is TGTGCCAGCAGTGAACAGGGGTTGGCCTACGAGCAGTACTTC.

The rearrangement joins TRBV6-1 to TRBJ2-3; D is perhaps TRBD2 (5 bases). The CDR3 is 15 amino acids. Trimming removed 1 base from V and 4 bases from J, with 12 bases in between. From germline, CDR1 is MNHNS and CDR2 SASEGT. In DNA, the CDR3 is TGTGCCAGCAGTGAAGGTTTGGCGAGGGCAGATACGCAGTATTTT. Translating gives CASSEGLARADTQYF.

This clone was counted between two and nine times. The V gene is TRBV6-1, the J gene TRBJ1-2; 10 bases agree with TRBD1. The trim removed 7 bases at V and 8 bases at J, leaving 7 bases unmatched. Germline CDR1 MNHNS, CDR2 SASEGT. CDR3 length: 13 amino acids. In nucleotides, the CDR3 is TGTGCCAGCAAAAACGGGACAGGGGCCGGCTACACCTTC. This sequence encodes CASKNGTGAGYTF.

The rearrangement links TRBV5-4 to TRBJ1-1; 10 positions match TRBD1. The germline V gene encodes CDR1 SGHNT and CDR2 YYREEE (reference sequence). The CDR3 is 13 amino acids. V was pared by 5 bases and J by 8 bases, with 6 bases of the junction left unmatched. The CDR3 sequence: CASSLGQGREAFF. In nucleotides, the CDR3 is TGTGCCAGCAGTCTGGGACAGGGGCGGGAAGCTTTCTTT.

This clone was detected once. The chain links TRBV11-2 to TRBJ2-7, with D hard to call. Germline V gives CDR1 SGHAT, CDR2 FQNNGV. There are 14 residues in the CDR3. Trimming took 3 bases from V and 0 from J, leaving 9 bases between them. For the CDR3, the DNA is TGTGCCAGCAGCTTCGTGGGCAGCTCCTACGAGCAGTACTTC. Translation gives CASSFVGSSYEQYF.

A few counts support this clone. The chain uses TRBV5-4 and TRBJ1-5; D might be TRBD1 (5 bases). Between the trimmed V and J ends, which lost 10 bases and 6 bases, there was a span of 20 bases. Germline V lookup: CDR1 SGHNT, CDR2 YYREEE (reference sequence). The CDR3 has 14 residues. CDR3 DNA: TGTGCCTCCTTCGGCGGGGCATGGGGTCAGCCCCAGCATTTT. Translation: CASFGGAWGQPQHF.

This clone was seen a few times. The V gene is TRBV7-8, the J gene TRBJ2-7, with 9 nucleotides matching TRBD1. From germline, CDR1 is SGHVS and CDR2 FQNEAQ. The CDR3 consists of 14 residues. V was pared by 2 bases and J by 2 bases, with 1 base of the junction left unmatched. In DNA, the CDR3 is TGTGCCAGCAGCTTAAGGGACAGGGCCTACGAGCAGTACTTC. This encodes CASSLRDRAYEQYF.

The rearrangement uses TRBV9 and TRBJ2-7; 10 positions match TRBD1. The CDR3 spans 16 residues. Unmatched junction bases numbered 9, after V lost 3 bases and J lost 3 bases. Germline assignment: CDR1 SGDLS and CDR2 YYNGEE. The CDR3: CASSASSWTGGYEQYF. CDR3 coding DNA: TGTGCCAGCAGCGCATCCTCTTGGACAGGGGGCTACGAGCAGTACTTC.

This clone has only one observation. The J gene is TRBJ1-6, the V gene TRBV12-5; D gene uncertain. There are 17 residues in the CDR3. The V end lost 3 bases, the J end lost 0 bases, and 12 bases lay between the germline ends. CDR1 LGHNT and CDR2 FRNRAP come from the germline V gene. The CDR3 spells CASGFSEIASYNSPLHF. CDR3 in DNA: TGTGCTAGTGGTTTTAGTGAGATAGCCTCCTATAATTCACCCCTCCACTTT.

The chain is built from TRBV5-1 and TRBJ2-1, with 8 bases identical to TRBD2. CDR1 is SGHRS and CDR2 is YFSETQ in the germline V gene. This CDR3 has 14 amino acids. J lost 9 bases, V lost 4 bases, and 9 bases had no gene match. The CDR3 loop is CASSLRTSSGEQFF. CDR3 nucleotides: TGCGCCAGCAGCCTACGGACTAGCTCTGGTGAGCAGTTCTTC.

The chain couples TRBV9 to TRBJ2-5; D is possibly TRBD2 (5 bases). Deletions cut 0 bases from V and 4 bases from J, with 13 bases between. CDR1 is SGDLS and CDR2 is YYNGEE in the germline V gene. The CDR3 consists of 15 residues. CDR3 sequence reads: CASSVGFRGGETQYF. DNA of the CDR3: TGTGCCAGCAGCGTAGGATTTCGGGGTGGAGAGACCCAGTACTTC.

This clone has only one observation. One end of the junction is discordant with germline, which a read error may explain. The rearrangement joins TRBV7-9 to TRBJ2-5, with 8 bases that match TRBD1. This CDR3 region has 17 residues. Germline-derived CDR1 and CDR2 are SEHNR and FQNEAQ (reference sequence). The CDR3 protein is CASSLELLGQGARHFHF. Here the CDR3 DNA reads TGTGCCAGCAGCTTAGAGTTATTGGGGCAGGGGGCCAGACACTTCCACTTC.

The genes are TRBV5-4 and TRBJ1-2; D not certain. The CDR3 is 17 residues long. V was trimmed by 0 bases and J by 1 base, leaving 16 bases between them. The germline V gene encodes CDR1 SGHNT and CDR2 YYREEE (reference sequence). CDR3 sequence (DNA): TGTGCCAGCAGCTTGGACGGGGTTGCCCACATTAACTATGGCTACACCTTC. Its protein is CASSLDGVAHINYGYTF.

The table lists this clone with a few counts. The chain links TRBV29-1 to TRBJ2-1, with 7 bases identical to TRBD1. V was clipped by 3 bases and J by 8 bases; unmatched bases: 4. The CDR3 has 12 residues. The germline gives CDR1 SQVTM, CDR2 ANQGSEA. As DNA, the CDR3 is TGCAGCGTTGATGTTACAGGGGATGAGCAGTTCTTC. Its translation is CSVDVTGDEQFF.

V gene TRBV7-8 combines with J gene TRBJ2-5, with 8 bases lining up with TRBD1. The CDR3 runs 15 residues. V gave up 6 bases and J gave up 2 bases; unmatched junction bases: 8. Germline-derived CDR1 and CDR2 are SGHVS and FQNEAQ. The CDR3 sequence is CASRRQGLTQETQYF. For the CDR3, the DNA is TGTGCCAGCAGACGACAGGGGCTCACGCAAGAGACCCAGTACTTC.

This rearrangement joins TRBV18 to TRBJ1-3; no firm D call. The CDR3 consists of 16 residues. Per germline, CDR1 KGHSH and CDR2 LQKENI. Between the trimmed V and J ends, which lost 3 bases and 0 bases, there was a span of 12 bases. The CDR3 sequence: CASSPSAVNSGNTIYF. CDR3 nucleotide sequence: TGTGCCAGCTCACCCAGTGCGGTAAACTCTGGAAACACCATATATTTT.

This clone showed up just once. The chain carries TRBV5-4 and TRBJ1-1; weak D call: TRBD1 (6 bases). Germline V gene lookup returns CDR1 SGHNT and CDR2 YYREEE (reference sequence). V gave up 4 bases and J gave up 3 bases, with 16 bases separating them. The CDR3 runs 15 residues. The CDR3 DNA follows: TGTGCCAGCAGCCCAGCGGGGAGGGGGGACACTGAAGCTTTCTTT. The encoded protein is CASSPAGRGDTEAFF.

This clone was detected only a few times. The V and J genes are TRBV19 and TRBJ2-3; 10 nucleotides line up with TRBD1. The CDR3 contains 16 residues. Germline CDR1 is LNHDA and CDR2 is SQIVND (reference sequence). J lost 0 bases, V lost 6 bases, and 6 bases had no gene match. The CDR3 bases are TGTGCCAGTAGGCGACAGGGGGCTATAAGCACAGATACGCAGTATTTT. Protein: CASRRQGAISTDTQYF. The full variable domain, completed using reference TRBV19 and TRBJ2-3, is DGGITQSPKYLFRKEGQNVTLSCEQNLNHDAMYWYRQDPGQGLRLIYYSQIVNDFQKGDIAEGYSVSREKKESFPLTVTSAQKNPTAFYLCASRRQGAISTDTQYFGPGTRLTVL.

The chain employs TRBV18 and TRBJ2-1; a weak D match, TRBD2 (6 bases). The V gene's germline CDR1 is KGHSH and CDR2 LQKENI. CDR3 length equals 12 residues. V was cut by 7 bases and J by 6 bases, with 10 bases left in between. The CDR3 here is CASFQGGNEQFF. In nucleotides, the CDR3 is TGTGCCAGCTTCCAGGGAGGCAATGAGCAGTTCTTC.

This chain connects TRBV7-9 to TRBJ2-2; D is ambiguous. CDR1 and CDR2 (germline): SEHNR, FQNEAQ (reference sequence). The CDR3 loop spans 14 amino acids. Trimming removed 5 bases at V and 4 bases at J, with 11 bases between. DNA for the CDR3: TGTGCCAGCAGCATGACACTGAGCACCGGGGAGCTGTTTTTT. Residues: CASSMTLSTGELFF.

The rearrangement joins TRBV13 to TRBJ1-2, with D perhaps matching TRBD1 (5 bases). This CDR3 is built from 15 residues. V was trimmed by 0 bases and J by 4 bases, leaving 12 bases between them. Germline lookup yields CDR1 PRHDT and CDR2 FYEKMQ (reference sequence). The CDR3 DNA reads TGTGCCAGCAGCTTAGGACCGACAGCGAGCTATGGCTACACCTTC. It specifies CASSLGPTASYGYTF.

The chain's CDR3 is CASSLQTGQDTQYF. The DNA of the CDR3 is TGTGCCAGCAGCCTCCAGACAGGGCAAGATACGCAGTATTTT. J is TRBJ2-3 and V is TRBV7-3, with 7 bases lining up with TRBD1. CDR3 length: 14 residues. Trimming removed 5 bases from V and 5 bases from J; junction bases left unmatched: 7. Germline V CDR1 and CDR2: SGHTA, FQGTGA.